A selection of T cell receptor beta chains follows, all from one sample in a study of CD8 T cells in Susac syndrome. TCRdb called the immunoSEQ multiplex PCR reads again in MiXCR, with one record for every CDR3 protein. The table includes approximately 100,000 distinct CDR3 sequences, 92% detected once. Sample: CD8+ T cells from PBMCs. These receptors originate from a human donor in good health. The CDR3 runs from the conserved cysteine through the conserved F or W. A D gene is named only where the DNA matches it firmly. Rows give clone size only sometimes, using once, few, many, or a class for an expanded clone.

V gene: TRBV9
D gene: -
J gene: TRBJ2-1
clone size: -
CDR3 length: 13
CDR3 DNA: TGTGCCAGCAGCGCATTTCTCTCGGATGAGCAGTTCTTC
CDR3 protein: CASSAFLSDEQFF

V gene: TRBV19
D gene: TRBD1
J gene: TRBJ2-1
clone size: -
CDR3 length: 11
CDR3 DNA: TGTGCCGGGGACAGGGTAAATGAGCAGTTCTTC
CDR3 protein: CAGDRVNEQFF

V gene: TRBV6-5
D gene: -
J gene: TRBJ1-1
clone size: -
CDR3 length: 13
CDR3 DNA: TGTGCCAGCAATGGAGGGCCTGGGCCTGAAGCTTTCTTT
CDR3 protein: CASNGGPGPEAFF

V gene: TRBV27
D gene: -
J gene: TRBJ2-1
clone size: -
CDR3 length: 17
CDR3 DNA: TGTGCCAGCAGTTTATCGTCGGGACACCTTCCCTCGGGTGAGCAGTTCTTC
CDR3 protein: CASSLSSGHLPSGEQFF

V gene: TRBV4-3
D gene: -
J gene: TRBJ2-1
clone size: -
CDR3 length: 15
CDR3 DNA: TGCGCCAGCAGCCAAGTTCCCAGGGTCGACAATGAGCAGTTCTTC
CDR3 protein: CASSQVPRVDNEQFF

V gene: TRBV21-1
D gene: -
J gene: TRBJ2-2
clone size: -
CDR3 length: 14
CDR3 DNA: TGTGCCAGCGCGGGGAGAGGTTCCACCGGGGAGCTGTTTTTT
CDR3 protein: CASAGRGSTGELFF

V gene: TRBV3-1
D gene: TRBD2
J gene: TRBJ2-1
clone size: -
CDR3 length: 17
CDR3 DNA: TGTGCCAGCAGCCAAGAATATGGGACTAGCGGGAGAAATGAGCAGTTCTTC
CDR3 protein: CASSQEYGTSGRNEQFF

V gene: TRBV7-9
D gene: -
J gene: TRBJ2-7
clone size: -
CDR3 length: 15
CDR3 DNA: TGTGCCAGCAGCCCCCGGGGACTGGGCAACTACGAGCAGTACTTC
CDR3 protein: CASSPRGLGNYEQYF

V gene: TRBV7-9
D gene: -
J gene: TRBJ2-1
clone size: -
CDR3 length: 10
CDR3 DNA: TGTGCCAGCAGCTTCGGTGAGCAGTTCTTC
CDR3 protein: CASSFGEQFF

V gene: TRBV2
D gene: -
J gene: TRBJ1-1
clone size: -
CDR3 length: 13
CDR3 DNA: TGTGCCAGCATGTCAGGGGATAAACCTGAAGCTTTCTTT
CDR3 protein: CASMSGDKPEAFF

V gene: TRBV2
D gene: TRBD2
J gene: TRBJ2-2
clone size: -
CDR3 length: 15
CDR3 DNA: TGTGCCAGCAGTGAGTTAGCGGGTTACACCGGGGAGCTGTTTTTT
CDR3 protein: CASSELAGYTGELFF

V gene: TRBV18
D gene: -
J gene: TRBJ2-7
clone size: -
CDR3 length: 15
CDR3 DNA: TGTGCCAGCTCACGCGGCTCATCGGGGCTCTACGAGCAGTACTTC
CDR3 protein: CASSRGSSGLYEQYF

V gene: TRBV29-1
D gene: -
J gene: TRBJ2-5
clone size: -
CDR3 length: 11
CDR3 DNA: TGCAGCGTTGAAGAAGGGGAGACCCAGTACTTC
CDR3 protein: CSVEEGETQYF

V gene: TRBV3-1
D gene: -
J gene: TRBJ2-7
clone size: -
CDR3 length: 13
CDR3 DNA: TGTGCCAGCAGCCAAGTTGGGGTTTACGAGCAGTACTTC
CDR3 protein: CASSQVGVYEQYF

V gene: TRBV7-2
D gene: -
J gene: TRBJ2-3
clone size: -
CDR3 length: 14
CDR3 DNA: TGTGCCAGCAGCTTCGCTGACAGCACAGATACGCAGTATTTT
CDR3 protein: CASSFADSTDTQYF

V gene: TRBV19
D gene: -
J gene: TRBJ2-3
clone size: once
CDR3 length: 17
CDR3 DNA: TGTGCCAGTAGTGATTCGGGCGGGGCCGACCTTACAGATACGCAGTATTTT
CDR3 protein: CASSDSGGADLTDTQYF

V gene: TRBV12-3/TRBV12-4
D gene: -
J gene: TRBJ2-2
clone size: once
CDR3 length: 13
CDR3 DNA: TGTGCCAGCAGTCGGACAGACACCGGGGAGCTGTTTTTT
CDR3 protein: CASSRTDTGELFF

V gene: TRBV7-2
D gene: TRBD2
J gene: TRBJ2-3
clone size: -
CDR3 length: 14
CDR3 DNA: TGTGCCAGCGCGAAGGCGGGAGTAACAGATACGCAGTATTTT
CDR3 protein: CASAKAGVTDTQYF

V gene: TRBV29-1
D gene: TRBD2
J gene: TRBJ2-7
clone size: -
CDR3 length: 11
CDR3 DNA: TGCAGCGTCGCCGGGGGGTACGAGCAGTACTTC
CDR3 protein: CSVAGGYEQYF

V gene: TRBV9
D gene: TRBD2
J gene: TRBJ2-1
clone size: -
CDR3 length: 18
CDR3 DNA: TGTGCCAGCAGCGACCGGACTAGCGGGGGATCGTCCTACAATGAGCAGTTCTTC
CDR3 protein: CASSDRTSGGSSYNEQFF

V gene: TRBV7-2
D gene: TRBD2
J gene: TRBJ2-7
clone size: -
CDR3 length: 15
CDR3 DNA: TGTGCCAGCAGCCGTATAGCGGGGGGGACCTACGAGCAGTACTTC
CDR3 protein: CASSRIAGGTYEQYF

V gene: TRBV25-1
D gene: -
J gene: TRBJ2-5
clone size: -
CDR3 length: 15
CDR3 DNA: TGTGCCAGCAGTGGTATTACAGGGTATACAGAGACCCAGTACTTC
CDR3 protein: CASSGITGYTETQYF

V gene: TRBV12-3/TRBV12-4
D gene: -
J gene: TRBJ2-7
clone size: -
CDR3 length: 13
CDR3 DNA: TGTGCCAGCAGTATGGAGGCCTACTACGAGCAGTACTTC
CDR3 protein: CASSMEAYYEQYF

V gene: TRBV12-3/TRBV12-4
D gene: -
J gene: TRBJ2-2
clone size: -
CDR3 length: 15
CDR3 DNA: TGTGCCAGCAGTTTCGGACACTTGAACACCGGGGAGCTGTTTTTT
CDR3 protein: CASSFGHLNTGELFF

V gene: TRBV29-1
D gene: TRBD1
J gene: TRBJ2-2
clone size: -
CDR3 length: 16
CDR3 DNA: TGCAGCGTTGAAGACAGGGGGCATAGGGGCACCGGGGAGCTGTTTTTT
CDR3 protein: CSVEDRGHRGTGELFF

V gene: TRBV6-6
D gene: -
J gene: TRBJ2-5
clone size: once
CDR3 length: 12
CDR3 DNA: TGTGCCAGCAGTAACTACCAAGAGACCCAGTACTTC
CDR3 protein: CASSNYQETQYF

V gene: TRBV19
D gene: -
J gene: TRBJ1-1
clone size: -
CDR3 length: 13
CDR3 DNA: TGTGCCAGTAGTATCCAGGGAATCACTGAAGCTCTCTTT
CDR3 protein: CASSIQGITEALF

V gene: TRBV28
D gene: -
J gene: TRBJ2-5
clone size: -
CDR3 length: 10
CDR3 DNA: TGTGCCAGCGCCGAAGAGACCCAGTACTTC
CDR3 protein: CASAEETQYF

V gene: TRBV19
D gene: -
J gene: TRBJ2-7
clone size: -
CDR3 length: 15
CDR3 DNA: TGTGCCAGTAGGAGAGGGACTCCACCTAGGGGGGAGCAGTACTTC
CDR3 protein: CASRRGTPPRGEQYF

V gene: TRBV20-1
D gene: TRBD1
J gene: TRBJ1-4
clone size: -
CDR3 length: 15
CDR3 DNA: TGCAGTGCTAGAGCTTTCGGCAGGGGGGATGAAAAACTGTTTTTT
CDR3 protein: CSARAFGRGDEKLFF

V gene: TRBV9
D gene: TRBD2
J gene: TRBJ2-1
clone size: -
CDR3 length: 22
CDR3 DNA: TGTGCCAGCAGCTCCCCCCGATGGACTAGCGGGAGTCAACAAAGTCCTTCCAATGAGCAGTTCTTC
CDR3 protein: CASSSPRWTSGSQQSPSNEQFF

V gene: TRBV5-1
D gene: TRBD1
J gene: TRBJ1-1
clone size: -
CDR3 length: 17
CDR3 DNA: TGCGCCAGCAGCTTGGGACGAGCTATCCAGGGGGACACTGAAGCTTTCTTT
CDR3 protein: CASSLGRAIQGDTEAFF

V gene: TRBV25-1
D gene: -
J gene: TRBJ2-7
clone size: -
CDR3 length: 13
CDR3 DNA: TGTGCCAGCAGCCTACCCAGCTCCTACGAGCAGTACTTC
CDR3 protein: CASSLPSSYEQYF

V gene: TRBV19
D gene: -
J gene: TRBJ1-1
clone size: -
CDR3 length: 13
CDR3 DNA: TGTGCCAGTAGTACAGGGGCGCACCCTGAAGCTTTCTTT
CDR3 protein: CASSTGAHPEAFF

V gene: TRBV11-1
D gene: TRBD2
J gene: TRBJ2-1
clone size: once
CDR3 length: 16
CDR3 DNA: TGTGCCAGCAGTTCCGGGGGGGAGGGTACGATCCATGAGCAGTTCTTC
CDR3 protein: CASSSGGEGTIHEQFF

V gene: TRBV9
D gene: -
J gene: TRBJ2-5
clone size: once
CDR3 length: 14
CDR3 DNA: TGTGCCAGCAGCCCCCCAGGGGGGCAAGAGACCCAGTACTTC
CDR3 protein: CASSPPGGQETQYF

V gene: TRBV5-1
D gene: TRBD2
J gene: TRBJ2-3
clone size: -
CDR3 length: 17
CDR3 DNA: TGCGCCAGCGCATCCCCCCGGGCGGGGGGAGTGGCAGATACGCAGTATTTT
CDR3 protein: CASASPRAGGVADTQYF

V gene: TRBV7-9
D gene: TRBD1
J gene: TRBJ1-2
clone size: -
CDR3 length: 15
CDR3 DNA: TGTGCCAGCAGCGAGGACAGGGGGCACGTTGGTGGCTACACCTTC
CDR3 protein: CASSEDRGHVGGYTF

V gene: TRBV6-1
D gene: TRBD2
J gene: TRBJ2-7
clone size: few
CDR3 length: 16
CDR3 DNA: TGTGCCAGCAGTCGAACCCCTAGCGGGGGTTCCTACGAGCAGTACTTC
CDR3 protein: CASSRTPSGGSYEQYF

V gene: TRBV14
D gene: -
J gene: TRBJ2-2
clone size: -
CDR3 length: 16
CDR3 DNA: TGTGCCAGCAGCCAAGGGAGGGGCTTGAACACCGGGGAGCTGTTTTTT
CDR3 protein: CASSQGRGLNTGELFF

V gene: TRBV7-2
D gene: -
J gene: TRBJ1-2
clone size: once
CDR3 length: 13
CDR3 DNA: TGTGCCAGCACCGAGACAGGATTCTATGGCTACACCTTC
CDR3 protein: CASTETGFYGYTF